The 30 T cell receptor beta chains reported below all come from one sample, sequenced in a study of T-cell reconstitution after alpha-beta-depleted transplantation in children. Preparation of the TCRbeta library used unique molecular identifiers. TCRdb re-derived calls from the PCR reads in MiXCR, one entry per CDR3 protein. The sample contains around 380,000 distinct CDR3 sequences, approximately 11% of which appear only once. Sequenced here: PBMCs from the stem cell graft donor, sampled from the stem cell graft. The source is a human donor who donated a stem cell graft to a child with acute myeloid leukemia.

This clonotype was counted a few times. The rearrangement uses TRBV4-2 and TRBJ1-5, with 9 bases matching TRBD1. This CDR3 is 18 amino acids long. The V and J ends lost 0 bases and 2 bases, in that order; junction bases with no gene match: 8. Germline V gene sequence: CDR1 LGHNA, CDR2 YNFKEQ. CDR3 bases: TGTGCCAGCAGCCAAGAGCCGTCCCGGGACAGGGGCAATCAGCCCCAGCATTTT. This sequence encodes CASSQEPSRDRGNQPQHF.

There are many counts of this clonotype. This chain uses TRBV5-4 with TRBJ2-2; TRBD1 agrees at 12 bases. Germline trimming cut 5 bases from V and 7 bases from J; bases unmatched to any gene: 12. The CDR3 length is 17 residues. Germline V lookup: CDR1 SGHNT, CDR2 YYREEE (reference sequence). CDR3 nucleotide sequence: TGTGCCAGCAGTCCTCCGGGACAGGGGGCTGTAAACGGGGAGCTGTTTTTT. Translation: CASSPPGQGAVNGELFF.

This clonotype was seen a handful of times. The chain carries TRBV7-9 and TRBJ2-5; no clear D. CDR1 and CDR2 from the germline V gene are SEHNR and FQNEAQ (reference sequence). The CDR3 extends over 17 amino acids. V lost 5 bases and J lost 4, with 23 bases in between. The CDR3 sequence: CASSAVGISVLPETQYF. Here the CDR3 DNA reads TGTGCCAGCAGCGCTGTGGGGATCTCGGTCCTGCCAGAGACCCAGTACTTC.

This chain uses TRBV12-3 or TRBV12-4 with TRBJ2-3; 7 nucleotides agree with TRBD2. V trimming: 5 bases; J trimming: 2 bases; junction bases outside the gene matches: 7. The CDR3 spans 15 residues. The CDR3 protein is CASSPLAEYTDTQYF. CDR3 bases: TGTGCCAGCAGTCCCCTAGCGGAGTACACAGATACGCAGTATTTT.

This clonotype was recorded a few times. V is TRBV6-1 and J is TRBJ1-4, with D possibly TRBD1 on 6 matching bases. CDR1 is MNHNS and CDR2 is SASEGT in the germline V gene. This CDR3 comprises 15 residues. V lost 6 bases and J 0 bases, leaving 11 bases between the germline ends. CDR3 sequence reads: CASRRTVATNEKLFF. Here the CDR3 DNA reads TGTGCCAGCAGGAGGACAGTTGCAACTAATGAAAAACTGTTTTTT.

The chain employs TRBV20-1 and TRBJ2-1; D is undetermined. Germline V gives CDR1 DFQATT, CDR2 SNEGSKA (reference sequence). The CDR3 covers 14 residues. Trimming cost V 0 bases and J 9 bases, with 15 bases left between them. The CDR3 region is CSARDRHSSSEQFF. The CDR3 DNA is TGCAGTGCTAGAGATCGGCACTCTTCGAGTGAGCAGTTCTTC.

In this sample, this clonotype turned up a few times. This chain uses TRBV6-2 or TRBV6-3 with TRBJ2-1; 7 bases fit TRBD2. Germline V gives CDR1 MNHEY, CDR2 SVGEGT. The CDR3 has 14 residues. The V gene end was trimmed by 5 bases and the J gene end by 7 bases; junction bases not matched to a gene: 8. The CDR3 DNA sequence: TGTGCCAGCAGTCCATCCCGGACTAGAAATGAGCAGTTCTTC. Its protein is CASSPSRTRNEQFF.

This clonotype was detected ten times or more. The chain couples TRBV7-9 to TRBJ2-1, with 8 positions matching TRBD2. Unmatched junction bases numbered 6, after V lost 5 bases and J lost 6 bases. In germline, CDR1 is SEHNR, CDR2 FQNEAQ (reference sequence). CDR3 length equals 14 residues. The CDR3 coding sequence is TGTGCCAGCAGCCAAGGACTAGCCGGCAATGAGCAGTTCTTC. Protein sequence: CASSQGLAGNEQFF.

The genes are TRBV6-5 and TRBJ2-1, with 9 bases that match TRBD2. Germline V lookup: CDR1 MNHEY, CDR2 SVGAGI. J lost 6 bases, V lost 0 bases, and 9 bases had no gene match. CDR3 length: 17 residues. The CDR3: CASSYSPLAGIFNEQFF. For the CDR3, the DNA is TGTGCCAGCAGTTACTCCCCTCTAGCGGGGATCTTCAATGAGCAGTTCTTC.

The sample holds many counts of this clonotype. The chain is built from TRBV7-9 and TRBJ2-3; D not resolved. Germline V gene lookup returns CDR1 SEHNR and CDR2 FQNEAQ (reference sequence). Trimming took 4 bases from V and 10 from J, leaving 12 bases between them. The CDR3 is 12 residues long. CDR3 nucleotide sequence: TGTGCCAGCAGCTCGCCCCTCCTTCCGCAGTATTTT. It encodes CASSSPLLPQYF.

This clonotype was picked up a small number of times. V is TRBV27 and J is TRBJ2-3; the match to TRBD2 covers 8 bases. Germline V gene lookup returns CDR1 MNHEY and CDR2 SMNVEV (reference sequence). The CDR3 is made up of 16 amino acids. The trim removed 1 base at V and 0 bases at J, leaving 3 bases unmatched. The CDR3 region is CASSLWSSGSTDTQYF. The CDR3 DNA follows: TGTGCCAGCAGTTTATGGTCTAGCGGGAGCACAGATACGCAGTATTTT.

This clonotype was observed a handful of times. This chain links TRBV20-1 with TRBJ2-7; 7 bases fit TRBD1. The ends lost 8 bases at V and 2 bases at J; junction bases unmatched: 9. This CDR3 has 13 amino acids. CDR1 DFQATT and CDR2 SNEGSKA come from the germline V gene (reference sequence). The CDR3 DNA is TGCAGTTCCATACAGGGGACCCCCTACGAGCAGTACTTC. Protein sequence: CSSIQGTPYEQYF.

This clonotype was seen a handful of times. This chain joins TRBV7-9 and TRBJ2-3; 9 bases align to TRBD2. J gave up 0 bases and V 5 bases, and 6 bases lay outside the gene matches. The CDR3 is 16 residues long. Germline assignment: CDR1 SEHNR and CDR2 FQNEAQ (reference sequence). CDR3 in amino acids: CASSIPSGDSTDTQYF. The DNA for the CDR3 is TGTGCCAGCAGCATACCTAGCGGGGATAGCACAGATACGCAGTATTTT.

J is TRBJ2-4 and V is TRBV5-5; possible D gene TRBD2, 6 bases. The V end was cut by 3 bases, the J end by 8 bases, with 9 bases between. The CDR3 sequence is 12 residues long. Per germline, CDR1 SGHKS and CDR2 YYEKEE (reference sequence). CDR3 region: CASSSSGDIQYF. DNA of the CDR3: TGTGCCAGCAGCTCCTCGGGGGACATTCAGTACTTC.

V and J are TRBV7-8 and TRBJ1-1, with D possibly matching TRBD1 (5 bases). The CDR3 length is 19 residues. Germline-derived CDR1 and CDR2 are SGHVS and FQNEAQ. The V gene lost 5 bases and the J gene lost 0 bases, with 25 bases spanning the gap. The CDR3 bases are TGTGCCAGCAGCCCATTAAGGGCCAGGGTGAGCCGCATGAACACTGAAGCTTTCTTT. This encodes CASSPLRARVSRMNTEAFF.

This clonotype was detected only a few times. The rearrangement uses TRBV7-8 and TRBJ1-6; weak D call: TRBD1 (5 bases). Trimming pared 1 base from V and 7 bases from J, leaving 11 bases between. Germline V CDR1 and CDR2: SGHVS, FQNEAQ. This CDR3 is built from 15 residues. CDR3 DNA: TGTGCCAGCAGCTTAGGGGGGAACGGGAATTCACCCCTCCACTTT. Translating gives CASSLGGNGNSPLHF.

This clonotype came up a few times. The chain joins TRBV12-3 or TRBV12-4 to TRBJ2-2; possible D gene TRBD1, 5 bases. CDR3 length equals 14 residues. The V gene lost 2 bases and the J gene lost 8 bases, with 12 bases spanning the gap. CDR3 loop: CASSLQGRSGELFF. The CDR3 bases are TGTGCCAGCAGTTTACAGGGCAGGTCTGGGGAGCTGTTTTTT.

This sequence joins TRBV5-1 and TRBJ2-2; D unresolved. The germline V gene encodes CDR1 SGHRS and CDR2 YFSETQ. The V and J ends lost 4 bases and 1 base respectively, with 14 bases between them. This CDR3 region has 16 residues. The DNA for the CDR3 is TGCGCCAGCAGCGTAAGCCGGGTCCAGAACACCGGGGAGCTGTTTTTT. It codes for CASSVSRVQNTGELFF. Together with reference TRBV5-1 and TRBJ2-2, the CDR3 gives the full variable domain: KAGVTQTPRYLIKTRGQQVTLSCSPISGHRSVSWYQQTPGQGLQFLFEYFSETQRNKGNFPGRFSGRQFSNSRSEMNVSTLELGDSALYLCASSVSRVQNTGELFFGEGSRLTVL.

A few counts support this clonotype. The genes are TRBV25-1 and TRBJ2-5; the D is unclear. The CDR3 loop spans 15 amino acids. Germline assignment: CDR1 MGHDK and CDR2 SYGVNS. Trimming cost V 1 base and J 5 bases, with 14 bases left between them. The CDR3 region is CASSEWIGPRETQYF. CDR3 coding DNA: TGTGCCAGCAGTGAATGGATCGGGCCAAGGGAGACCCAGTACTTC.

This chain links TRBV9 with TRBJ2-5; D tentatively reads TRBD1 or TRBD2 (5 bases each). Trimming removed 0 bases at V and 5 bases at J, with 14 bases between. The CDR3 loop spans 15 amino acids. Germline V gene data show CDR1 as SGDLS and CDR2 as YYNGEE. DNA for the CDR3: TGTGCCAGCAGCGTAGATCCGGGGCTGTGGGAGACCCAGTACTTC. Protein sequence: CASSVDPGLWETQYF. The variable domain in full, with the rest retrieved from reference TRBV9 and TRBJ2-5, is DSGVTQTPKHLITATGQRVTLRCSPRSGDLSVYWYQQSLDQGLQFLIQYYNGEERAKGNILERFSAQQFPDLHSELNLSSLELGDSALYFCASSVDPGLWETQYFGPGTRLLVL.

The chain recombines TRBV20-1 with TRBJ2-7; the match to TRBD2 covers 11 bases. The CDR3 loop spans 17 amino acids. Germline trimming cut 4 bases from V and 4 bases from J; bases unmatched to any gene: 15. Germline CDR1 and CDR2: DFQATT and SNEGSKA (reference sequence). CDR3 nucleotide sequence: TGCAGTGCTAACCTTCGTTCTACTAGCGGGAGTTATTACGAGCAGTACTTC. Its translation is CSANLRSTSGSYYEQYF.

The V call is TRBV19, the J call TRBJ2-1; 10 nucleotides agree with TRBD2. Germline CDR1 is LNHDA and CDR2 is SQIVND (reference sequence). The CDR3 consists of 14 residues. V gave up 2 bases and J gave up 10 bases; unmatched junction bases: 5. In DNA form, the CDR3 reads TGTGCCAGTAGTATACTAGCGGGAGTACAGGAGCAGTTCTTC. This codes for CASSILAGVQEQFF.

The CDR3 DNA sequence: TGTGCCAGCAGCTTAGGGCCCGCGGGGGTCGATACGCAGTATTTT. Translation: CASSLGPAGVDTQYF. V usage is TRBV7-2 and J usage is TRBJ2-3; 7 nucleotides agree with TRBD2. Germline lookup yields CDR1 SGHTA and CDR2 FQGNSA. The CDR3 consists of 15 residues. With V trimmed by 1 base and J by 6 bases, 7 bases remained unmatched.

This clonotype was seen ten or more times. J is TRBJ2-4 and V is TRBV27, with 10 bases lining up with TRBD1. Trimming took 4 bases from V and 1 from J; bases not matched to a gene: 7. The CDR3 is 17 amino acids. Germline loops: CDR1 MNHEY, CDR2 SMNVEV (reference sequence). For the CDR3, the DNA is TGTGCCAGCAGTTCTCGGACAGGGGGGAAGGCCAAAAACATTCAGTACTTC. The encoded protein is CASSSRTGGKAKNIQYF.

J is TRBJ1-5 and V is TRBV5-6, with TRBD1 as a possible D gene (6 bases). The germline CDR1 and CDR2 sequences are SGHDT and YYEEEE. V was pared by 4 bases and J by 7 bases, with 12 bases between. The CDR3 covers 13 residues. CDR3 in amino acids: CASSGRGAQPQHF. CDR3 bases: TGTGCCAGCAGCGGCAGGGGAGCCCAGCCCCAGCATTTT.

This clonotype was detected a few times. The chain is built from TRBV12-3 or TRBV12-4 and TRBJ1-3; D remains unclear. The V end was cut by 5 bases, the J end by 2 bases, with 13 bases between. The CDR3 is 15 residues long. The CDR3 DNA reads TGTGCCAGCAGTCCCCGCTTGACACCTGGAAACACCATATATTTT. As protein: CASSPRLTPGNTIYF.

The chain joins TRBV27 to TRBJ2-1; 13 bases match TRBD2. Germline CDR1 and CDR2: MNHEY and SMNVEV (reference sequence). After removal of 5 bases from V and 6 bases from J, the junction contained 13 bases not matched to a gene. This CDR3 spans 18 amino acids. The CDR3 bases are TGTGCCAGCAGTCGAGGGGGACTAGCGGGAAATCTATTCAATGAGCAGTTCTTC. As protein: CASSRGGLAGNLFNEQFF.

V usage is TRBV29-1 and J usage is TRBJ2-7, with TRBD1 identical over 10 bases. From germline, CDR1 is SQVTM and CDR2 ANQGSEA. The CDR3 is 14 residues long. The V segment lost 7 bases and the J segment 5 bases; nucleotides outside the gene matches: 11. CDR3 sequence: CSAATFGQGDEQYF. The CDR3, as DNA: TGCAGCGCAGCGACCTTCGGACAGGGGGACGAGCAGTACTTC.

This clonotype has more than one count but fewer than ten. The J gene is TRBJ2-2, the V gene TRBV6-1; 8 positions match TRBD1. Germline lookup yields CDR1 MNHNS and CDR2 SASEGT. The ends lost 5 bases at V and 6 bases at J; junction bases unmatched: 8. This CDR3 has 15 amino acids. The CDR3 here is CASSTPDRVAGELFF. In DNA form, the CDR3 reads TGTGCCAGCAGTACCCCGGACAGGGTCGCCGGGGAGCTGTTTTTT.

This clonotype was detected ten times or more. In DNA, the CDR3 is TGCGCCAGCAGCTTGGCCGTTGGACAGGGTGAGCAGTTCTTC. Its translation is CASSLAVGQGEQFF. The genes are TRBV5-1 and TRBJ2-1, with 8 bases aligning to TRBD1. Losses at the gene ends were 0 bases for V and 9 bases for J; bases not matched to a gene: 5. The length of the CDR3 is 14 residues. Germline CDR1 reads SGHRS; CDR2 reads YFSETQ.